The 3 T cell receptor beta chains presented below share a single source sample, sequenced in a study of cytomegalovirus exposure and HLA in healthy donors (dated by TCRdb to 2015 to 2018). Libraries were built with the immunoSEQ multiplex PCR assay. The multiplex PCR relied on a mix of 60 forward primers for TCR Vbeta segments and 13 reverse primers for TCR Jbeta segments. Sourced from immuneACCESS, this table was stored by TCRdb with only in-frame sequences that have V and J called. A share of the clones is absent; for the studies checked, an unresolved V gene accounts for under half, and the remainder has no known explanation. The sample has over 95,000 clones on record, approximately 83% of them singletons. Clones ranked in the top ten supply around 2.3% of the sample. Sequences were obtained from PBMCs. The receptors were gathered from a woman aged 18-35 years in good health and CMV-seronegative.

The chain joins TRBV11-2 to TRBJ1-6, with no clear D. V lost 5 bases, J lost 8 bases, and 16 bases lay in between. Germline CDR1 reads SGHAT; CDR2 reads FQNNGV. CDR3 length: 15 residues. As DNA, the CDR3 is TGTGCCAGCAGCATTCGATCAATCCCGGATTCACCCCTCCACTTT. It specifies CASSIRSIPDSPLHF.

V usage is TRBV5-1 and J usage is TRBJ1-4; no firm D call. The CDR3 spans 13 residues. The germline V gene has CDR1 SGHRS and CDR2 YFSETQ. Between the trimmed V and J ends, which lost 4 bases and 0 bases, there was a span of 4 bases. The CDR3 sequence is CASSRATNEKLFF. CDR3 DNA sequence: TGCGCCAGCAGCCGGGCAACTAATGAAAAACTGTTTTTT.

The CDR3 sequence: CASRDTRNQPQHF. The CDR3 region has the DNA TGTGCCAGCAGGGACACCAGGAATCAGCCCCAGCATTTT. The chain uses TRBV21-1 and TRBJ1-5; the table's D call TRBD1 went unverified against the DNA. TRBV21-1 is noted as a pseudogene. The CDR3 loop spans 13 amino acids.